These T cell receptor beta chains were read from a single sample in a study of blood T cell repertoires in COVID-19. Method: immunoSEQ multiplex PCR; TCRdb's copy keeps in-frame clones and lacks some. This sample carries roughly 400,000 clones, around 87% of them seen once, and the ten largest clones take 2.3%. Sequencing was carried out using peripheral blood. The receptors originated from a woman aged 55-70 years with COVID-19, enrolled during active disease. The conserved cysteine and the conserved F or W are not part of the CDR3 here.

J gene | V gene | CDR3 protein
TRBJ1-6 | TRBV3-1/TRBV3-2 | ASSQTRADRNSPLH
TRBJ2-7 | TRBV29-1 | SVRVQGYEQY
TRBJ2-2 | TRBV7-7 | ASSLAGARTGELF
TRBJ1-6 | TRBV6-5 | ASSLYASSYNSPLH
TRBJ2-5 | TRBV7-8 | ASSLLRGQGEETQY
TRBJ2-3 | TRBV7-2 | ASSFSDTQY
TRBJ2-6 | TRBV10-3 | AISVGVSGANVLT
TRBJ2-3 | TRBV6-5 | ASTSDRGSTDTQY
TRBJ1-1 | TRBV5-1 | ASRGYTEAF
TRBJ1-1 | TRBV3-1/TRBV3-2 | ASSPQLNTEAF
TRBJ1-1 | TRBV10-3 | AISVQGPTEAF
TRBJ2-1 | TRBV14 | ASSQIAGSGYNEQF
TRBJ2-6 | TRBV7-3 | ASSPLSGANVLT
TRBJ1-5 | TRBV6-5 | ASSWSQGASNQPQH
TRBJ2-2 | TRBV11-2 | ASRLTSGGAAGELF
TRBJ2-5 | TRBV24-1 | ATSESGTGAFQETQY
TRBJ1-6 | TRBV9 | ASSVEGGGNSPLH
TRBJ2-5 | TRBV3-1/TRBV3-2 | ASSQEKRLAGLETQY
TRBJ2-2 | TRBV11-3 | ASSRGQGGTGELF
TRBJ1-3 | TRBV5-1 | ASSLVGTRGNTIY
TRBJ2-1 | TRBV4-1 | ASSQVAGSYNEQF
TRBJ1-5 | TRBV4-1 | ASSQDRQGVKTQH
TRBJ1-3 | TRBV5-4 | ASSLSSGTAGNTIY
TRBJ2-5 | TRBV10-1 | ASSDEGTQY
TRBJ1-5 | TRBV7-8 | ASSSWAGGSNQPQH
TRBJ1-1 | TRBV5-6 | ASSLGQVNTEAF
TRBJ1-6 | TRBV9 | ASSPTLDTAPLH
TRBJ1-2 | TRBV28 | ASSFRGYT
TRBJ1-6 | TRBV5-8 | ASSRPGQGNSPLH
TRBJ2-7 | TRBV5-1 | ASTLGVRSYEQY
TRBJ2-2 | TRBV6-5 | ASSPDFITGELF
TRBJ1-3 | TRBV18 | ASSPPNPGGHSGNTIY
TRBJ1-2 | TRBV6-5 | ASSWGGQGAILGYT